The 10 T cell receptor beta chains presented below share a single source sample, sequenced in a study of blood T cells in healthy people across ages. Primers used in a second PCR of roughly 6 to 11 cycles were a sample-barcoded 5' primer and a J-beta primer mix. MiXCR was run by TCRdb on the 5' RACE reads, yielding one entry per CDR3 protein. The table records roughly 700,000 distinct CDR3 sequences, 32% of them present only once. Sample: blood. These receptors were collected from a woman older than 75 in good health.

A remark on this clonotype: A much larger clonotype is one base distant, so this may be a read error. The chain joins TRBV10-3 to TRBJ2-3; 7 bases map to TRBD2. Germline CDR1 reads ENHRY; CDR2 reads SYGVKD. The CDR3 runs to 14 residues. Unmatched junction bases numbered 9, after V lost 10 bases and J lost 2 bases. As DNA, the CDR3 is TGTGCCACCAGGGAGGGAGGGGCCACAGATACGCAGTATTTT. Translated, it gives CATREGGATDTQYF.

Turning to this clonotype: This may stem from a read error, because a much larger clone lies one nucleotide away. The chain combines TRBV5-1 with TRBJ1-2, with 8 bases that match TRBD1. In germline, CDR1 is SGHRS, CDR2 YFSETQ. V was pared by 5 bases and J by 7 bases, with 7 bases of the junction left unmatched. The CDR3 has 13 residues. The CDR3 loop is CASRGQGGGGYTF. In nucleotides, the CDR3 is TGCGCCAGCAGAGGACAGGGCGGAGGTGGCTACACCTTC.

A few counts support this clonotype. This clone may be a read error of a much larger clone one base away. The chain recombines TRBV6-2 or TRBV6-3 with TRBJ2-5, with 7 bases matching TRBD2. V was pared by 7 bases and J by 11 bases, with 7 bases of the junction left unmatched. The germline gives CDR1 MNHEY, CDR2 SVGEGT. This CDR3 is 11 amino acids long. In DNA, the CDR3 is TGTGCCAGCATCGGGGGGAATGAGCAGTACTTC. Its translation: CASIGGNEQYF.

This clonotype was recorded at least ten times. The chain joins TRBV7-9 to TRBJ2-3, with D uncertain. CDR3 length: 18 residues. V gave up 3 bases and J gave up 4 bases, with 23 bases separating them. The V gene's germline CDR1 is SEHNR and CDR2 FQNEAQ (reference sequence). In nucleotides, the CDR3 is TGTGCCAGCAGCTTGAAAAGAACGGGCCCCATGCCCGCAGATACGCAGTATTTT. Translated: CASSLKRTGPMPADTQYF. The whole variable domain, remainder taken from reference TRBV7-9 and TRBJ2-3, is DTGVSQNPRHKITKRGQNVTFRCDPISEHNRLYWYRQTLGQGPEFLTYFQNEAQLEKSRLLSDRFSAERPKGSFSTLEIQRTEQGDSAMYLCASSLKRTGPMPADTQYFGPGTRLTVL.

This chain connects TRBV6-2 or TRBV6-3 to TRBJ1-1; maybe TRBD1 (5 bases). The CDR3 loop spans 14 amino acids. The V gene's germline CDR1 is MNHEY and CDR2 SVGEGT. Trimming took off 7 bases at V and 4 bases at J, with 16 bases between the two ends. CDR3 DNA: TGTGCCAGCACGGGCAGAACGGGGGGCACTGAAGCTTTCTTT. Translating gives CASTGRTGGTEAFF.

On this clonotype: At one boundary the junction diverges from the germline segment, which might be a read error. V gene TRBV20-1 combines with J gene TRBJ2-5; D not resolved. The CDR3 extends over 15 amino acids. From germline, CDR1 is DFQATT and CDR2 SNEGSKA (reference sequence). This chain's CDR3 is CGAKTPTRIQETQYF. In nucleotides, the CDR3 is TGCGGTGCCAAAACCCCGACACGGATCCAAGAGACCCAGTACTTC.

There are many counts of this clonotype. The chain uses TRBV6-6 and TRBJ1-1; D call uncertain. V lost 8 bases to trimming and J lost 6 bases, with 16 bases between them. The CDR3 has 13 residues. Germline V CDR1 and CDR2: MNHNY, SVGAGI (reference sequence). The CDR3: CASLPYQAAEAFF. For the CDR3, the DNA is TGTGCCAGCCTACCCTATCAGGCAGCTGAAGCTTTCTTT.

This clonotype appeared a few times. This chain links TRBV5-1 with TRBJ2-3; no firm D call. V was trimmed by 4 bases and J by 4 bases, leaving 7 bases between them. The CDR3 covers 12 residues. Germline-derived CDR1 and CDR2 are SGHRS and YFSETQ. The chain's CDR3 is CASSVNSDTQYF. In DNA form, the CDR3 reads TGCGCCAGCAGCGTAAACTCAGATACGCAGTATTTT.

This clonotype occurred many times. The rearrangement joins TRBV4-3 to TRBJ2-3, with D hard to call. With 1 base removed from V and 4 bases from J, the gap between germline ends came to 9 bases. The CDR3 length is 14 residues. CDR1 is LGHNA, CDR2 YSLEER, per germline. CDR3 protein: CASSQAGPPDTQYF. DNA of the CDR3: TGCGCCAGCAGCCAAGCCGGGCCCCCAGATACGCAGTATTTT.

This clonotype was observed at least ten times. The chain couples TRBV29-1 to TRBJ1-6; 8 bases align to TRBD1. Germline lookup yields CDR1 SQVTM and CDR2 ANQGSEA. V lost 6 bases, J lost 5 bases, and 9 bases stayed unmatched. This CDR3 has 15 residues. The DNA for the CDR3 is TGCAGCGTCGCCACAGGGGGTGGCGATAATTCACCCCTCCACTTT. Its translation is CSVATGGGDNSPLHF.